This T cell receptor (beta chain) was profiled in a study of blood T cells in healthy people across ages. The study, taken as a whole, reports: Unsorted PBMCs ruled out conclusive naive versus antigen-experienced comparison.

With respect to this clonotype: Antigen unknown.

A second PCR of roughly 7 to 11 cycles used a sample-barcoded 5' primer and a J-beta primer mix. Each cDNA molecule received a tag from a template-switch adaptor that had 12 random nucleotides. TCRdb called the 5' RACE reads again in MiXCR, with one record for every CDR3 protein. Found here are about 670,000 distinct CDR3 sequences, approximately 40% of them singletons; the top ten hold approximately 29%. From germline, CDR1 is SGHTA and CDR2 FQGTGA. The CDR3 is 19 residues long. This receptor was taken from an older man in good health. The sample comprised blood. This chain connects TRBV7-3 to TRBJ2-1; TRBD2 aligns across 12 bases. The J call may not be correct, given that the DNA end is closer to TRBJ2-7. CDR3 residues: CASSSRTSGIMSSYNEQYF. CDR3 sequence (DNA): TGTGCCAGCAGCTCTCGGACTAGCGGGATAATGAGCTCCTACAATGAGCAGTACTTC.